The clone carrying this T cell receptor beta chain was recorded only once. Its antigen is undetermined. TCRdb redid the calling of the RT-PCR reads with MiXCR, one entry per CDR3 protein. The sample comprises 600,000 to 850,000 distinct CDR3 sequences, about 14% of which are singletons, and 6.5% to 8% rests with the top ten. CDR3 length: 18 amino acids. Germline assignment: CDR1 MNHEY and CDR2 SMNVEV (reference sequence). Trimming cost V 2 bases and J 2 bases; bases outside gene matches: 11. This record comes from a study of response to subunit inactivated influenza vaccine. Study-wide results and limits: The authors proposed limited new T cell recruitment per seasonal influenza vaccination.

The TCR sequence derives from a man aged 45-65 years who received an inactivated influenza vaccine. The V call is TRBV27, the J call TRBJ2-7; TRBD2 aligns across 11 bases. Sequencing was performed on PBMCs from blood, taken around 14 days before vaccination. The CDR3 sequence is CASSLMKGGTSGTYEQYF. In DNA, the CDR3 is TGTGCCAGCAGTTTAATGAAGGGTGGGACTAGCGGCACCTACGAGCAGTACTTC.